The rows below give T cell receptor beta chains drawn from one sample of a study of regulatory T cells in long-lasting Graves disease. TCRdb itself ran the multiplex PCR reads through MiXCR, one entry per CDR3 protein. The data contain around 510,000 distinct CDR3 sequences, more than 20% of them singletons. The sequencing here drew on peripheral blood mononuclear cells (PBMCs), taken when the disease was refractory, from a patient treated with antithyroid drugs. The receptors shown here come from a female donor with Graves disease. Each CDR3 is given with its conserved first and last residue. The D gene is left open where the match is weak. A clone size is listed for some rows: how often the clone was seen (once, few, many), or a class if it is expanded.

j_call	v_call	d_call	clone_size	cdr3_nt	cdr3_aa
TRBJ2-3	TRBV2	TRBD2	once	TGTGCCAGCAGGCGGGAGACTAGCACAGATACGCAGTATTTT	CASRRETSTDTQYF
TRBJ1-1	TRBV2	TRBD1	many	TGTGCCAGCAAAACAGGGGGAAGTGGGACTGAAGCTTTCTTT	CASKTGGSGTEAFF
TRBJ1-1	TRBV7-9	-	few	TGTGCCAGCAGCGCCGAGCTGGAGACTGAAGCTTTCTTT	CASSAELETEAFF
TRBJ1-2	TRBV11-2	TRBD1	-	TGTGCCAGCAGCCCCGGGACAGTCGTTAGGGGCTACACCTTC	CASSPGTVVRGYTF
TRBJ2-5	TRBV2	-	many	TGTGCCAGCAGCACTTTAGGAGAGACCCAGTACTTC	CASSTLGETQYF
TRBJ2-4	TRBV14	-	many	TGTGCCAGCAGCCAACCTACACTAGCCAAAAACATTCAGTACTTC	CASSQPTLAKNIQYF
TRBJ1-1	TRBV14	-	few	TGTGCCAGCAGCCAAGGATGGGGGACTGAAGCTTTCTTT	CASSQGWGTEAFF
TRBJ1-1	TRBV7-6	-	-	TGTGCCAGCAGCCGCTCCCCGAGAGGAACTGAAGCTTTCTTT	CASSRSPRGTEAFF
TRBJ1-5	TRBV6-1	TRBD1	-	TGTGCCAGCAGAGGACAGGGGTACAATCAGCCCCAGCATTTT	CASRGQGYNQPQHF
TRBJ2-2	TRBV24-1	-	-	TGTGCCACCAGTGATATCAGGTACACCGGGGAGCTGTTTTTT	CATSDIRYTGELFF
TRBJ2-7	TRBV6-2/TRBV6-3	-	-	TGTGCCAGCAGTTACTCCGGCGGTTCCTTCTACTACGAGCAGTACTTC	CASSYSGGSFYYEQYF
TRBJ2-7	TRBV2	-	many	TGTGCCAGCAGCGCGGGACCCTTCAGGGTTTACGAGCAGTACTTC	CASSAGPFRVYEQYF
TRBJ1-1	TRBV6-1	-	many	TGTGCCAGCAGTACACTTTCTCGGGACACTGAAGCTTTCTTT	CASSTLSRDTEAFF